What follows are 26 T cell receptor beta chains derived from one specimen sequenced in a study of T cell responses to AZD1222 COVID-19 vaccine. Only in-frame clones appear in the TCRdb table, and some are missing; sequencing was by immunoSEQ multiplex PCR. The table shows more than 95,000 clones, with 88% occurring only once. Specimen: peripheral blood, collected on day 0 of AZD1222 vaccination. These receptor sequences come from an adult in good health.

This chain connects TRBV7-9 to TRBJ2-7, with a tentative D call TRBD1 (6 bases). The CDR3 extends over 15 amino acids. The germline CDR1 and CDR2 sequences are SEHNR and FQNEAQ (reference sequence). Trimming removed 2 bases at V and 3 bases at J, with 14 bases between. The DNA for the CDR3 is TGTGCCAGCAGCTTATCGGGCACAGGGTTCTACGAGCAGTACTTC. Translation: CASSLSGTGFYEQYF.

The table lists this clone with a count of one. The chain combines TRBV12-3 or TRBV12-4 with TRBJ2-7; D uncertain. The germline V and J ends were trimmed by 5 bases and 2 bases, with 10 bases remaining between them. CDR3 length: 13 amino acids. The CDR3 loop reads CASSRQAAYEQYF. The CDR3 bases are TGTGCCAGCAGTCGGCAGGCCGCCTACGAGCAGTACTTC.

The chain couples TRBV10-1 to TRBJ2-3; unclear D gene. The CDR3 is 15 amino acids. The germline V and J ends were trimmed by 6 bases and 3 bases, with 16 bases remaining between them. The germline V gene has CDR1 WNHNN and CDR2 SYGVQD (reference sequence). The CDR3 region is CASSEMSGETDTQYF. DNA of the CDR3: TGCGCCAGCAGCGAGATGAGTGGGGAAACAGATACGCAGTATTTT.

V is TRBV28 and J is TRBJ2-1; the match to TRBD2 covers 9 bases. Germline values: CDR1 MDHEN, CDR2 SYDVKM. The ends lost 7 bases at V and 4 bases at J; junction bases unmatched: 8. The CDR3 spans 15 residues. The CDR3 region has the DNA TGTGCCAGCACTGAGAGCGGGAGGAGTTACAATGAGCAGTTCTTC. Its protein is CASTESGRSYNEQFF.

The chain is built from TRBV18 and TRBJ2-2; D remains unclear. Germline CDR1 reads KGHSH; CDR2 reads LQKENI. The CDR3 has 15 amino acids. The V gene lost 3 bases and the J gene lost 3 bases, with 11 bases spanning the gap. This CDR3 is CASSPARRDTGELFF. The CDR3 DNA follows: TGTGCCAGCTCACCCGCCAGGCGTGACACCGGGGAGCTGTTTTTT.

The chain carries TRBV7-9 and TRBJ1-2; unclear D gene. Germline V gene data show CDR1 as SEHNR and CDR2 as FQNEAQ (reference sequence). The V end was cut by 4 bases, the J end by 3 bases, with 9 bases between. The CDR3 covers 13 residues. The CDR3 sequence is CASSSLSYYGYTF. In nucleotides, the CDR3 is TGTGCCAGCAGCTCCCTTTCTTACTATGGCTACACCTTC. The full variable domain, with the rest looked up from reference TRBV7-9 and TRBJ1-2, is DTGVSQNPRHKITKRGQNVTFRCDPISEHNRLYWYRQTLGQGPEFLTYFQNEAQLEKSRLLSDRFSAERPKGSFSTLEIQRTEQGDSAMYLCASSSLSYYGYTFGSGTRLTVV.

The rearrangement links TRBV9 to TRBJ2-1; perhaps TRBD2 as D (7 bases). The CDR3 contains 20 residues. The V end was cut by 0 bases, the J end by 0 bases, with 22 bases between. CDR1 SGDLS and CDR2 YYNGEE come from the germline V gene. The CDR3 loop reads CASSVEGGGLAAGSYNEQFF. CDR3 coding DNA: TGTGCCAGCAGCGTAGAAGGGGGAGGGCTAGCGGCGGGCTCCTACAATGAGCAGTTCTTC.

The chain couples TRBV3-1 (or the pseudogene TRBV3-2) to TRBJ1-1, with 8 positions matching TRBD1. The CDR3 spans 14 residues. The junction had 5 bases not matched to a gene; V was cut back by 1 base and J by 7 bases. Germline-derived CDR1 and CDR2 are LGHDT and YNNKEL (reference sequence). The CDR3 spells CASSQADRDGEAFF. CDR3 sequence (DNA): TGTGCCAGCAGCCAAGCGGACAGGGATGGTGAAGCTTTCTTT.

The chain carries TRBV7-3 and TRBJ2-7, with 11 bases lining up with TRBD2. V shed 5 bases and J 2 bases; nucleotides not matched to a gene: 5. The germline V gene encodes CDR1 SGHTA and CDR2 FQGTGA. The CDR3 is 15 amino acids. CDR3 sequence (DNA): TGTGCCAGCAGCCCCAGGACTAGCGGGCCCTACGAGCAGTACTTC. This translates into CASSPRTSGPYEQYF. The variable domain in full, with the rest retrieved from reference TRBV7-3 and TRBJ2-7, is GAGVSQTPSNKVTEKGKYVELRCDPISGHTALYWYRQSLGQGPEFLIYFQGTGAADDSGLPNDRFFAVRPEGSVSTLKIQRTERGDSAVYLCASSPRTSGPYEQYFGPGTRLTVT.

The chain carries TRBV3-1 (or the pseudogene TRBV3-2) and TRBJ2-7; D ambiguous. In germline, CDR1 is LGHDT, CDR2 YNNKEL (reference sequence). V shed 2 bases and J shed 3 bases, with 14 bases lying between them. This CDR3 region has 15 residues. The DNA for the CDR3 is TGTGCCAGCAGCCAATTCTGGGGTATGAACTACGAGCAGTACTTC. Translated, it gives CASSQFWGMNYEQYF.

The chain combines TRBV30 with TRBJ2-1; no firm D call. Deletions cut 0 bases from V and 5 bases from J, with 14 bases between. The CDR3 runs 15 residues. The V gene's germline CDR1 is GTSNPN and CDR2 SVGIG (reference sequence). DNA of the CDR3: TGTGCCTGGAGTGTATTTCTTTCCCAGGACAATGAGCAGTTCTTC. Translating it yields CAWSVFLSQDNEQFF.

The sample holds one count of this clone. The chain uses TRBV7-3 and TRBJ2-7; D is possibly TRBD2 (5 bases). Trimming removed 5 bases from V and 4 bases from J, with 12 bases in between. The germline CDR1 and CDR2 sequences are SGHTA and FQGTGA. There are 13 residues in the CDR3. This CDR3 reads CASSLGRDYEQYF. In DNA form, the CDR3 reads TGTGCCAGCAGCCTCGGACGGGATTACGAGCAGTACTTC.

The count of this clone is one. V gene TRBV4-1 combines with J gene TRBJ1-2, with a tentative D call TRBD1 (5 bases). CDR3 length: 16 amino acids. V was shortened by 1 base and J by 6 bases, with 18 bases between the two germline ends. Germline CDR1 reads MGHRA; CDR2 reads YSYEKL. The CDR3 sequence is CASSQAGQGGSNGYTF. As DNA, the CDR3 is TGCGCCAGCAGCCAAGCCGGGCAGGGTGGGAGCAATGGCTACACCTTC.

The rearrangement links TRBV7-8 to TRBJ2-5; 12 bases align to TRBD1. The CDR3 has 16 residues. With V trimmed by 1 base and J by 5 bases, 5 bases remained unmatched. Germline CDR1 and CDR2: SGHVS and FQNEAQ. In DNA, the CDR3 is TGTGCCAGCAGCTTAGACGGGACAGGGGGCGATGAGACCCAGTACTTC. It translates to CASSLDGTGGDETQYF. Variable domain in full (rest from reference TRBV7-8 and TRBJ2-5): GAGVSQSPRYKVAKRGQDVALRCDPISGHVSLFWYQQALGQGPEFLTYFQNEAQLDKSGLPSDRFFAERPEGSVSTLKIQRTQQEDSAVYLCASSLDGTGGDETQYFGPGTRLLVL.

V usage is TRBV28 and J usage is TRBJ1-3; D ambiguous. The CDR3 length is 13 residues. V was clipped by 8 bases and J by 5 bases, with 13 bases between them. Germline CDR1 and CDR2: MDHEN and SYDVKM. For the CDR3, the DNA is TGTGCCAGCGGAACAGAACTAAGAAACACCATATATTTT. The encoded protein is CASGTELRNTIYF.

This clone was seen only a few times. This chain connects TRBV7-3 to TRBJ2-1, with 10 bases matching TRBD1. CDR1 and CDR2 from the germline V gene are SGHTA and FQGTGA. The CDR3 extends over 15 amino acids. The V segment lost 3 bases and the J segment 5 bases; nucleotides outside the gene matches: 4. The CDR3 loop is CASSLGTGADNEQFF. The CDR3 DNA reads TGTGCCAGCAGCTTGGGGACAGGGGCGGACAATGAGCAGTTCTTC. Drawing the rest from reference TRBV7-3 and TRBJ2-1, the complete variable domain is GAGVSQTPSNKVTEKGKYVELRCDPISGHTALYWYRQSLGQGPEFLIYFQGTGAADDSGLPNDRFFAVRPEGSVSTLKIQRTERGDSAVYLCASSLGTGADNEQFFGPGTRLTVL.

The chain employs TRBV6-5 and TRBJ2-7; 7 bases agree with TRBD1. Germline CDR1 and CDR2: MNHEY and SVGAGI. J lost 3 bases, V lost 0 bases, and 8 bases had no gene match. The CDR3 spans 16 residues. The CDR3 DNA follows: TGTGCCAGCAGTTACTCGTTGCAGGGGGACCTCTACGAGCAGTACTTC. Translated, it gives CASSYSLQGDLYEQYF.

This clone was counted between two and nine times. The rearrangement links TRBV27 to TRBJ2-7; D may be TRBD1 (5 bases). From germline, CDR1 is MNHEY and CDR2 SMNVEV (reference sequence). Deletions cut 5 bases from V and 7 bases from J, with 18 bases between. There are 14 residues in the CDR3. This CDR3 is CASSSPLGAREQYF. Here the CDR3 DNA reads TGTGCCAGCAGTAGTCCTTTAGGGGCCAGGGAGCAGTACTTC.

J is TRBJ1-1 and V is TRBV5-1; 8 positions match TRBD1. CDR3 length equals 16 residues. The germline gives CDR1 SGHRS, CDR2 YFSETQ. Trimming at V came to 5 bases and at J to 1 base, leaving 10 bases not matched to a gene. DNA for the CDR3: TGCGCCAGCAGACCAGGACAGGGCTTAACGAACACTGAAGCTTTCTTT. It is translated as CASRPGQGLTNTEAFF.

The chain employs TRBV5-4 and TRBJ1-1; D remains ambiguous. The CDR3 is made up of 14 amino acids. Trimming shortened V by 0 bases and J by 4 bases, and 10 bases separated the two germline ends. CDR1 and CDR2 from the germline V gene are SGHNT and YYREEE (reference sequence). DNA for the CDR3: TGTGCCAGCAGCTTGGGGGGAATTCGCACTGAAGCTTTCTTT. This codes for CASSLGGIRTEAFF. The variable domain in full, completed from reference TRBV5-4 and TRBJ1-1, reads ETGVTQSPTHLIKTRGQQVTLRCSSQSGHNTVSWYQQALGQGPQFIFQYYREEENGRGNFPPRFSGLQFPNYSSELNVNALELDDSALYLCASSLGGIRTEAFFGQGTRLTVV.

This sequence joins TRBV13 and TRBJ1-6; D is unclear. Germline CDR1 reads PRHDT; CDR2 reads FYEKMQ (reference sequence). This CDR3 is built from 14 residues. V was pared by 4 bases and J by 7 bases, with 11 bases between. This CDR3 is CASSSPGMNSPLHF. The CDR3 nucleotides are TGTGCCAGCAGCTCCCCCGGCATGAATTCACCCCTCCACTTT.

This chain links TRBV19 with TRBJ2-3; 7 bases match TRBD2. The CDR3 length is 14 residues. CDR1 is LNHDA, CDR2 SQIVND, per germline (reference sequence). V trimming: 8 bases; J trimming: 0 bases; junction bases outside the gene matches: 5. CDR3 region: CASSSSGSTDTQYF. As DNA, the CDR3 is TGTGCCAGTTCTTCTAGCGGAAGCACAGATACGCAGTATTTT.

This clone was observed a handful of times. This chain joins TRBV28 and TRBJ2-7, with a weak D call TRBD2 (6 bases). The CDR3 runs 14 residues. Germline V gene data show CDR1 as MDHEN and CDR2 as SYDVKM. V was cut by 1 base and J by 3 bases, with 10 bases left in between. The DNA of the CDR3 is TGTGCCAGCAGTTTATCCGCGGGATTCTACGAGCAGTACTTC. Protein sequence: CASSLSAGFYEQYF.

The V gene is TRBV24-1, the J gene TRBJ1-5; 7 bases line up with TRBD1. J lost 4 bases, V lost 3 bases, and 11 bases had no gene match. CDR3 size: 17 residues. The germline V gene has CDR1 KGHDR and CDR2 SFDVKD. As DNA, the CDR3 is TGTGCCACCAGTGATGGGAGGGGGCAAGGGTCGAATCAGCCCCAGCATTTT. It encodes CATSDGRGQGSNQPQHF.

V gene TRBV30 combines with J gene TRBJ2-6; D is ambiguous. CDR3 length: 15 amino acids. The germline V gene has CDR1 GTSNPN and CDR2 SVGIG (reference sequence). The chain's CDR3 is CASGVGMAGANVLTF. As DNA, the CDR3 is TGTGCGTCGGGCGTCGGAATGGCTGGGGCCAACGTCCTGACTTTC.

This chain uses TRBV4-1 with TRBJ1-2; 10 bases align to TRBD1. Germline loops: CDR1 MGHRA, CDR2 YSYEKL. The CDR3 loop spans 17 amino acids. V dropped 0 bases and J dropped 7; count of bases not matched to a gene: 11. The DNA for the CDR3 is TGCGCCAGCAGCCAAGATAGTGTAGGGACAGGGGCGAGTGGCTACACCTTC. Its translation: CASSQDSVGTGASGYTF.